What follows is one T cell receptor beta chain and its context. This sample was taken from a study of blood T cell repertoires in COVID-19. Per the study methods: Estimation of nucleated cell counts relied on the amplification of reference gene primers. Clones were sequenced by immunoSEQ multiplex PCR, and TCRdb holds only the in-frame ones, with some missing. That table furnishes V, J and clone size, whereas the DNA furnished D and trimming. The sample comprises 120,000 to 150,000 clones, almost 90% of which are singletons, and about 2.1% rests with the top ten. The germline V gene encodes CDR1 MDHEN and CDR2 SYDVKM. Trimming took 4 bases from V and 5 from J; bases not matched to a gene: 5. CDR3 length equals 14 residues.

The sequencing sample was made of peripheral blood. The chain has TRBV28 and TRBJ1-5; 7 positions agree with TRBD1. This receptor was identified in a human donor in a cohort sampled during active COVID-19. CDR3 nucleotides: TGTGCCAGCAGTTCAGGGGGTCCCGATCAGCCCCAGCATTTT. Protein product: CASSSGGPDQPQHF.